This T cell receptor (beta chain) appears in the sequencing data of a study of T cell responses to AZD1222 COVID-19 vaccine. Study outcomes and limitations: Donors were chiefly white British, with a greater number of females, and clonal diversity was perhaps underestimated. Close to half of spike-specific TCRs reportedly recognize unmutated variant regions. Repertoires were obtained only post-peak T cell response.

This CDR3 region has 14 residues. CDR1 is SEHNR and CDR2 is FQNEAQ in the germline V gene (reference sequence). Trimming pared 3 bases from V and 3 bases from J, leaving 12 bases between. In regard to this clone: Its matching antigen is unknown.

The method was immunoSEQ multiplex PCR; TCRdb's version includes in-frame clones alone and lacks a portion of them. The sample includes about 100,000 clones, around 87% of them seen just once. The sequenced sample was peripheral blood, obtained on day 0 of MenACWY control vaccination. The chain is built from TRBV7-9 and TRBJ2-7, with D tentatively TRBD2 (5 bases). The clonotype originates from an adult in good health. The CDR3 coding sequence is TGTGCCAGCAGCTTCTCCCTAGCAGACTACGAGCAGTACTTC. It yields the protein CASSFSLADYEQYF. Looking up the rest from reference TRBV7-9 and TRBJ2-7 gives the full variable domain: DTGVSQNPRHKITKRGQNVTFRCDPISEHNRLYWYRQTLGQGPEFLTYFQNEAQLEKSRLLSDRFSAERPKGSFSTLEIQRTEQGDSAMYLCASSFSLADYEQYFGPGTRLTVT.